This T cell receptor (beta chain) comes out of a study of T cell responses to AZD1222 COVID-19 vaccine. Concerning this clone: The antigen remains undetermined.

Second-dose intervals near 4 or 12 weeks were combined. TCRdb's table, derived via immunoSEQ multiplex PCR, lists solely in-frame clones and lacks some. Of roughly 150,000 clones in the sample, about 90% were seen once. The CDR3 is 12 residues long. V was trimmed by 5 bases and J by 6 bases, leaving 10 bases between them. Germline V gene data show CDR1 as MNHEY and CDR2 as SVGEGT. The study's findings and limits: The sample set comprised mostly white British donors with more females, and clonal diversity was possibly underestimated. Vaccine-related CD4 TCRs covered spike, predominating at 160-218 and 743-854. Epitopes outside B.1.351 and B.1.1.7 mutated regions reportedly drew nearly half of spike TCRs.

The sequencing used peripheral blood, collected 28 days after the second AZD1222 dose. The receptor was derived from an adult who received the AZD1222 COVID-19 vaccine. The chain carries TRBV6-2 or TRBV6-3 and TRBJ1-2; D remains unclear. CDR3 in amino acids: CASSGSGNGYTF. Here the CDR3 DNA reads TGTGCCAGCAGTGGCAGCGGGAATGGCTACACCTTC.